The entry below gives a single TCR beta chain sequence along with its context. Measured with immunoSEQ multiplex PCR; TCRdb has only the in-frame clones, and not every one. Here the sample spans about 62,000 clones, 79% being singletons. The sample is drawn from a study of OX40 agonist ivuxolimab in advanced cancers. Study in general: Patients were dosed intravenously with ivuxolimab at 0.01 to 10 mg/kg every 2 weeks.

Trimming at V came to 4 bases and at J to 1 base, leaving 2 bases not matched to a gene. This CDR3 spans 14 amino acids. Germline CDR1 and CDR2: SGHKS and YYEKEE (reference sequence). The genes are TRBV5-5 and TRBJ2-5; 9 bases match TRBD2. The specimen was CD4+ or CD8+ T cells sorted from blood, collected in a trial of the OX40 agonist ivuxolimab. The clonotype comes from an adult with an advanced solid tumor such as melanoma, head and neck, liver or kidney cancer. The CDR3 reads CASSRGRAQETQYF. CDR3 coding DNA: TGTGCCAGCAGCCGCGGGAGGGCCCAAGAGACCCAGTACTTC.